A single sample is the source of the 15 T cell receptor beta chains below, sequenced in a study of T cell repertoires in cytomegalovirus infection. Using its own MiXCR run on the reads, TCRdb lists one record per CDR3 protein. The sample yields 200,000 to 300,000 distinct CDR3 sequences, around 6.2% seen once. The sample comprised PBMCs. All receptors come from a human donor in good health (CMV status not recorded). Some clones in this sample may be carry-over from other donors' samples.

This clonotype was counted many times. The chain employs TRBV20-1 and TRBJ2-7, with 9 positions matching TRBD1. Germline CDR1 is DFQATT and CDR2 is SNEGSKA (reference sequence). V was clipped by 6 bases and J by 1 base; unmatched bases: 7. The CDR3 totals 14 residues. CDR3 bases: TGCAGTGCACGGGACAGGGAAAAGTCCTACGAGCAGTACTTC. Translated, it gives CSARDREKSYEQYF.

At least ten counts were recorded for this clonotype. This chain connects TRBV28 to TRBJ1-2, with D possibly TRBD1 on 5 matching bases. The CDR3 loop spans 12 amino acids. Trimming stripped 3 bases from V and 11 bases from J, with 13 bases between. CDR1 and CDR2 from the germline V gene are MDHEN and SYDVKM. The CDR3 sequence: CASSFGGVGYTF. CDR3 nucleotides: TGTGCCAGCAGTTTCGGGGGGGTTGGGTACACCTTC.

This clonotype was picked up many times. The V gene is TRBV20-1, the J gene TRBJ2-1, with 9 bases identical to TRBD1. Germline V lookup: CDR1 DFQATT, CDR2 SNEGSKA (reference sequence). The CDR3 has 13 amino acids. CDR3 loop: CMAGDRVSNEQFF. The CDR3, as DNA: TGCATGGCGGGGGACAGGGTTTCCAATGAGCAGTTCTTC.

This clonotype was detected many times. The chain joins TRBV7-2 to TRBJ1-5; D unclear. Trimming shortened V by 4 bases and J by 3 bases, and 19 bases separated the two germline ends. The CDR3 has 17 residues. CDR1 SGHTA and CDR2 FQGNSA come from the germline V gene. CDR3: CASSSSAWTTFNQPQHF. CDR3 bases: TGTGCCAGCAGCTCCTCCGCGTGGACGACCTTCAATCAGCCCCAGCATTTT.

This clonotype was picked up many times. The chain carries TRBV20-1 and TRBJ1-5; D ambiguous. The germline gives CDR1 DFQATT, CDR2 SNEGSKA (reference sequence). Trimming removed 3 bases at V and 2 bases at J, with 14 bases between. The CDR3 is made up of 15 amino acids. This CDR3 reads CSASRGSSGNQPQHF. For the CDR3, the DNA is TGCAGTGCTAGTCGGGGTTCTTCGGGCAATCAGCCCCAGCATTTT.

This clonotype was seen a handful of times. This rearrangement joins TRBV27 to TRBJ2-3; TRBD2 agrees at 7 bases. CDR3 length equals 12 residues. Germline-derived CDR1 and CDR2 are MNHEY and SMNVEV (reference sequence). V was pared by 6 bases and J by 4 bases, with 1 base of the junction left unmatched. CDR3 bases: TGTGCCAGCAGGGCGGGAGCAGATACGCAGTATTTT. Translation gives CASRAGADTQYF.

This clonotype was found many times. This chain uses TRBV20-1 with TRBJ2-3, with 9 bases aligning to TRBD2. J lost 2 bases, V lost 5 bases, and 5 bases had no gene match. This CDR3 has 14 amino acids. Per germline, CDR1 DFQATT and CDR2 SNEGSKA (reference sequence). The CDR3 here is CSAVSGGPTDTQYF. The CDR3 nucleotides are TGCAGTGCTGTAAGCGGGGGGCCCACAGATACGCAGTATTTT.

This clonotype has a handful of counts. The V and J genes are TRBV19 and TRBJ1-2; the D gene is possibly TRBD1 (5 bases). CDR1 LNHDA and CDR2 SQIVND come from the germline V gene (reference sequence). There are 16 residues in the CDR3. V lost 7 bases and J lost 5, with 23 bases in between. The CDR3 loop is CASTASPGTGSYGYTF. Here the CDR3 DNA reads TGTGCCAGTACCGCAAGTCCCGGGACGGGATCTTATGGCTACACCTTC.

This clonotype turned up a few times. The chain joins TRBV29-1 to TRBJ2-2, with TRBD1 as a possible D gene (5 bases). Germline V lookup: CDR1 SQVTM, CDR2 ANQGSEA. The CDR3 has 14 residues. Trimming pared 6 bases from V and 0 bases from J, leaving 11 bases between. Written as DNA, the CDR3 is TGCAGCGTCCAGGGCCTCTCGAACACCGGGGAGCTGTTTTTT. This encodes CSVQGLSNTGELFF.

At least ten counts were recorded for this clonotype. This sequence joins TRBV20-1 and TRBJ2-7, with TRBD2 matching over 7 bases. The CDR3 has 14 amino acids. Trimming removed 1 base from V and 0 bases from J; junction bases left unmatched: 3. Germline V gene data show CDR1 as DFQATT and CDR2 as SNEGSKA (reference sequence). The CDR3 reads CSARVAGSSYEQYF. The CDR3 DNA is TGCAGTGCTAGAGTAGCGGGCTCCTCCTACGAGCAGTACTTC.

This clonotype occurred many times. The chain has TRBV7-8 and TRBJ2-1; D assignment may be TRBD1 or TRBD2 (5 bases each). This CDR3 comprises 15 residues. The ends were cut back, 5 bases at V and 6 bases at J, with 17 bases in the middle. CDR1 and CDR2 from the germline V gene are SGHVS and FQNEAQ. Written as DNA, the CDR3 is TGTGCCAGCAGCCTACTTGGGGGAAGTGGCAATGAGCAGTTCTTC. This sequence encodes CASSLLGGSGNEQFF. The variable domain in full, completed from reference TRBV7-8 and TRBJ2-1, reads GAGVSQSPRYKVAKRGQDVALRCDPISGHVSLFWYQQALGQGPEFLTYFQNEAQLDKSGLPSDRFFAERPEGSVSTLKIQRTQQEDSAVYLCASSLLGGSGNEQFFGPGTRLTVL.

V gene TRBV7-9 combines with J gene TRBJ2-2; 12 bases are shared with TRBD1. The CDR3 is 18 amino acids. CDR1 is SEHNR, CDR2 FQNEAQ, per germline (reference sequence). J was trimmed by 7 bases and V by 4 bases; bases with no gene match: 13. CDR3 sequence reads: CASSSLGGTGGFDGELFF. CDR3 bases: TGTGCCAGCAGCTCCCTGGGCGGGACAGGGGGCTTTGACGGGGAGCTGTTTTTT.

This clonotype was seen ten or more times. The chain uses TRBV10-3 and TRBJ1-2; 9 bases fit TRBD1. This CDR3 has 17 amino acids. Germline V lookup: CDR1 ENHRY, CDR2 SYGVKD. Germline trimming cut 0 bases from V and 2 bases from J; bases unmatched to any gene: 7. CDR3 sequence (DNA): TGTGCCATCAGTGAGTCTGGGGGGACAGGGACCAACTATGGCTACACCTTC. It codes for CAISESGGTGTNYGYTF.

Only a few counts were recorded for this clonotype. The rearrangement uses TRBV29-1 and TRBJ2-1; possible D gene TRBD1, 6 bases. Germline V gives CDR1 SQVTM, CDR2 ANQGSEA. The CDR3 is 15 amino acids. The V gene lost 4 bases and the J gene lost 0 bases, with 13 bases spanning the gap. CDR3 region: CSVGGRGSSYNEQFF. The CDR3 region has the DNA TGCAGCGTTGGGGGAAGGGGGAGCTCCTACAATGAGCAGTTCTTC.

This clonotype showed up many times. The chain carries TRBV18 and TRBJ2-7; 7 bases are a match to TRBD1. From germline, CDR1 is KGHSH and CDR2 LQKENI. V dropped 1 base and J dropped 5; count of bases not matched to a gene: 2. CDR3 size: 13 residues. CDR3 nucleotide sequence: TGTGCCAGCTCACCACGGACAGGCCACGAGCAGTACTTC. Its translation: CASSPRTGHEQYF. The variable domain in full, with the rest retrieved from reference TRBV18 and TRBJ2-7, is NAGVMQNPRHLVRRRGQEARLRCSPMKGHSHVYWYRQLPEEGLKFMVYLQKENIIDESGMPKERFSAEFPKEGPSILRIQQVVRGDSAAYFCASSPRTGHEQYFGPGTRLTVT.